A single T cell receptor beta chain is shown here with its context. Its antigen remains undetermined. Base-call qualities are not available, and no considerably larger clone is one nucleotide away. This sample was included in a study of blood T cell repertoires in COVID-19 (dated by TCRdb to the early 2020s). Concerning the study at large: Collaborator samples came from the United States, Italy and Spain and covered acute and convalescent phases of COVID-19. The prospective study material was composed of cDNA or gDNA derived from T cells, B-cell-depleted T cells, or PBMCs. Subjects who had been exposed to COVID-19, were actively infected with it, or had recovered from it provided the deeply sampled blood TCRbeta repertoires that made up the dataset. The repertoires were made available in a free public database intended to serve as a resource for research on the immune response to SARS-CoV-2. The samples were drawn from two sources: the first 160 participants of the ongoing ImmuneRACE study, and some 1,300 subjects contributed by 6 global collaborators. A de-identified subject ID, COVID-19 status, age in years and sex were almost always included in the sample metadata. Where HLA class I and class II types were available, the types were taken from metadata supplied by the sample provider, not from assay-based typing. Results the study describes overall, beyond this receptor: How much clinical and demographic metadata was included differed by source and by participant, and the metadata was provided uncurated.

Enrolling through a virtual design, the prospective study's participants ranged in age from about 18 to 100 years and lived across 20 to 30 United States geographic areas. Cohort assignment in the prospective study relied on participant-reported clinical history from a screening survey and a study questionnaire. For ImmuneRACE Cohort 3, a participant was defined as recovered based on two consecutive negative NP/OP PCR tests, clearance by a healthcare professional, or resolution of symptoms. In the prospective study, whole blood, serum and a nasopharyngeal or oropharyngeal swab were collected from each participant by mobile phlebotomists. Prospective study participants could optionally give additional blood draws and questionnaires over a roughly 2-month period. Blood samples from the prospective study were shipped frozen or at room temperature prior to DNA extraction. TCRbeta CDR3 regions were amplified from genomic DNA using the immunoSEQ Assay, a bias-controlled multiplex PCR. On the study's bioinformatics: Within the assay, amplification of reference gene primers was used to estimate how many nucleated cells each sample contained. To quantify the absolute abundance of each unique TCRbeta CDR3 rearrangement, sequence reads were collapsed and filtered. For each sample, productive Simpson clonality was calculated as the square root of Simpson's diversity index over productive rearrangements. Not all clones reach the TCRdb copy of this immuneACCESS table, which keeps in-frame sequences only. Checked studies attribute under half of the gap to unresolved V genes and leave the rest unexplained. For V, J and clone size, that table is used; D and trimming come from the DNA. The sample contains approximately 270,000 clones, about 90% of them found a single time. 1.5% to 2% of the sample is taken by the ten largest.

The germline V gene (reference sequence) sets CDR1 to LNHDA and CDR2 to SQIVND. The cysteine opens and the phenylalanine closes a CDR3 of 16 amino acids. Only CDR3 DNA is held: 48 bases, read in frame from base 1. The junction shows trimming of 6 bases on V and 2 bases on J, plus 20 bases between the germline ends. The sample consisted of PBMCs or T cells enriched from blood (not recorded which). The TCR sequence derives from a woman in her sixties who had recovered from COVID-19. This chain is built from TRBV19 and TRBJ2-7, with a tentative D gene TRBD1 over 6 matching bases. The bases read TGTGCCAGTAGCTATATTACCGGGACAACCGCCTACGAGCAGTACTTC. Translated, it reads CASSYITGTTAYEQYF.